Presented here are 5 T cell receptor beta chains from one specimen sequenced in a study of cytomegalovirus exposure and HLA in healthy donors. The PCR ran on 60 Vbeta and 13 Jbeta primers. Sequencing was performed with immunoSEQ multiplex PCR; in TCRdb, only in-frame clones are kept and a portion is missing. The sample lists over 100,000 clones, over 60% occurring once. The sample taken for sequencing was PBMCs. These receptors all come from a woman aged 30 to 39 in good health and CMV-seronegative.

The CDR3 reads CASSQGLALGETQYF. In DNA form, the CDR3 reads TGTGCCAGCAGCCAAGGACTAGCGCTGGGGGAGACCCAGTACTTC. The chain carries TRBV4-2 and TRBJ2-5; TRBD2 agrees at 8 bases. Germline V gives CDR1 LGHNA, CDR2 YNFKEQ. This CDR3 has 15 residues. The trim removed 1 base at V and 5 bases at J, leaving 6 bases unmatched.

Here the CDR3 reads CANSRAGTTPLWDTEAFF. For the CDR3, the DNA is TGTGCCAACAGCAGAGCCGGGACAACACCCCTATGGGACACTGAAGCTTTCTTT. The chain couples TRBV28 to TRBJ1-1; a possible D gene is TRBD1 (6 bases). This CDR3 comprises 18 residues. V was trimmed by 10 bases and J by 3 bases, leaving 30 bases between them. CDR1 and CDR2 (germline): MDHEN, SYDVKM. Together with reference TRBV28 and TRBJ1-1, the CDR3 gives the full variable domain: DVKVTQSSRYLVKRTGEKVFLECVQDMDHENMFWYRQDPGLGLRLIYFSYDVKMKEKGDIPEGYSVSREKKERFSLILESASTNQTSMYLCANSRAGTTPLWDTEAFFGQGTRLTVV.

V is TRBV4-1 and J is TRBJ2-2; 7 bases fit TRBD1. With 4 bases clipped from V and 4 bases from J, the junction kept 9 bases outside the gene matches. The germline gives CDR1 MGHRA, CDR2 YSYEKL. The CDR3 runs to 16 residues. The CDR3 sequence is CASSPRHAGGTGELFF. DNA for the CDR3: TGCGCCAGCAGCCCCCGTCATGCAGGGGGCACCGGGGAGCTGTTTTTT.

The chain combines TRBV10-3 with TRBJ2-5, with 9 bases aligning to TRBD2. TRBJ2-7 matches the DNA end more closely, so the J call is doubtful. CDR1 and CDR2 (germline): ENHRY, SYGVKD. This CDR3 is built from 13 residues. CDR3 sequence: CAIRGLARYEQYF. The CDR3 DNA reads as TGTGCCATCAGAGGACTAGCGAGATACGAGCAGTACTTC.

The genes are TRBV14 and TRBJ1-5, with a possible D match to TRBD1 (5 bases). Germline values: CDR1 SGHDN, CDR2 FVKESK. Deletions cut 0 bases from V and 0 bases from J, with 12 bases between. The CDR3 length is 17 residues. The CDR3: CASSQDDRPYSNQPQHF. CDR3 nucleotide sequence: TGTGCCAGCAGCCAAGATGACAGACCCTATAGCAATCAGCCCCAGCATTTT.